This T cell receptor beta chain was profiled in a study of T cell repertoires in cytomegalovirus infection. The wider study: CMV epitopes in the study were HLA-C-restricted (recently identified) and HLA-B-restricted (well studied).

This clonotype was observed a few times. Its target is unknown. Study observations and caveats: CMV carriers with the relevant HLA were identified by cumulative public TCR beta family frequency. The response measured ex vivo was dominated by TCR beta clonotypes (HLA-C-restricted and CMV-specific).

In TCRdb, the reads were re-called with MiXCR into one record per CDR3 protein. The sample lists approximately 730,000 distinct CDR3 sequences; roughly 28% were seen once. The V end lost 2 bases, the J end lost 0 bases, and 4 bases lay between the germline ends. The germline V gene has CDR1 MNHEY and CDR2 SMNVEV (reference sequence). This CDR3 has 13 amino acids. The TCR originated in a human donor in good health (CMV status not recorded). Some clones in this sample may be carry-over from other donors' samples. Source: cultured CD8+ T cells from PBMCs, taken from culture after CMV antigen stimulation. The chain employs TRBV27 and TRBJ1-1, with D unclear. The CDR3 protein is CASSLHMNTEAFF. Here the CDR3 DNA reads TGTGCCAGCAGTTTACACATGAACACTGAAGCTTTCTTT.